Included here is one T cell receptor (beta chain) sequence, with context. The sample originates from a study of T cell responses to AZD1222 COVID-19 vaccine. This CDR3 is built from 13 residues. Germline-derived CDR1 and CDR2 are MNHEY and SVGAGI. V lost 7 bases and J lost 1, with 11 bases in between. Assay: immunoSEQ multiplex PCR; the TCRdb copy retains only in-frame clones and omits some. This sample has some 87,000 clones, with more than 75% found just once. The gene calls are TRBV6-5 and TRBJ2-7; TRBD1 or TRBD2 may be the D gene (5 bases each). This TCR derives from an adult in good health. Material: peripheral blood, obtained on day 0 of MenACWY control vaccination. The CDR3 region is CASTRDGSYEQYF. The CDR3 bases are TGTGCCAGCACCCGGGACGGATCCTACGAGCAGTACTTC.